These T cell receptor beta chains were read from a single sample in a study of vaccination and CD4 T cells after COVID-19. One entry per CDR3 protein, called by TCRdb with MiXCR from the PCR reads. This sample has 10,000 to 13,000 distinct CDR3 sequences, with roughly 60% found just once. No cognate antigen is known for these TCRs. The sample was CD4+ T cells from blood, cultured in vitro. The receptors originated from a human donor who had recovered from COVID-19. Both conserved end residues are part of each CDR3. Fields, in order: clone size, D gene, V gene, J gene, CDR3 DNA, CDR3 protein. D genes are given only for firm matches. Size is omitted from some rows. Given values are once, few, many or a class for expanded clones.

clone_size: .
d_call: .
v_call: TRBV9
j_call: TRBJ1-6
cdr3_nt: TGTGCCAGCAGCGTCACCGATAATTCACCCCTCCACTTT
cdr3_aa: CASSVTDNSPLHF

clone_size: few
d_call: .
v_call: TRBV6-1
j_call: TRBJ1-6
cdr3_nt: TGTGCCAGCAGTGAAGTCACACGGGCTGCATCACCCCTCCACTTT
cdr3_aa: CASSEVTRAASPLHF

clone_size: .
d_call: TRBD2
v_call: TRBV10-1
j_call: TRBJ2-1
cdr3_nt: TGCGCCAGCAGTGATAAACTAGCGGAGCAGTTCTTC
cdr3_aa: CASSDKLAEQFF

clone_size: .
d_call: TRBD1
v_call: TRBV27
j_call: TRBJ1-6
cdr3_nt: TGTGCCAGCAGTCAGGACAGGGGGACACCCCTCCACTTT
cdr3_aa: CASSQDRGTPLHF

clone_size: .
d_call: .
v_call: TRBV4-2
j_call: TRBJ1-2
cdr3_nt: TGTGCCAGCAGCCGCTACAGGGCTGGCTACACCTTC
cdr3_aa: CASSRYRAGYTF

clone_size: .
d_call: .
v_call: TRBV27
j_call: TRBJ2-5
cdr3_nt: TGTGCCAGCAGTTCGCCTCGTAGGGAGACCCAGTACTTC
cdr3_aa: CASSSPRRETQYF

clone_size: few
d_call: TRBD1
v_call: TRBV14
j_call: TRBJ2-7
cdr3_nt: TGTGCCAGCAGCCATGGCAGGGGGCTCTACGAGCAGTACTTC
cdr3_aa: CASSHGRGLYEQYF

clone_size: .
d_call: .
v_call: TRBV7-2
j_call: TRBJ2-1
cdr3_nt: TGTGCCAGCGACTGGGGAACTAGATCTGGCAATGAGCAGTTCTTC
cdr3_aa: CASDWGTRSGNEQFF

clone_size: .
d_call: .
v_call: TRBV19
j_call: TRBJ2-7
cdr3_nt: TGTGCCAGTAGTGGCCGCAGGGGGGCATTTCTTCCAACGAGCTCCTACGAGCAGTACTTC
cdr3_aa: CASSGRRGAFLPTSSYEQYF

clone_size: .
d_call: TRBD2
v_call: TRBV20-1
j_call: TRBJ2-3
cdr3_nt: TGCAGTGCCGCCGCGGGACTAGCGGGACCCACAGATACGCAGTATTTT
cdr3_aa: CSAAAGLAGPTDTQYF

clone_size: once
d_call: .
v_call: TRBV6-1
j_call: TRBJ1-2
cdr3_nt: TGTGCCAGTAGGACTCCATTACGACAGCCCTATGGCTACACCTTC
cdr3_aa: CASRTPLRQPYGYTF

clone_size: large
d_call: .
v_call: TRBV7-8
j_call: TRBJ1-5
cdr3_nt: TGTGCCAGCAGCTTAGGGGCCAGGAGCAATCAGCCCCAGCATTTT
cdr3_aa: CASSLGARSNQPQHF

clone_size: .
d_call: .
v_call: TRBV11-2
j_call: TRBJ2-5
cdr3_nt: TGTGCCAGCAGCTTAGGGGTTGGGAGCCAAGAGACCCAGTACTTC
cdr3_aa: CASSLGVGSQETQYF

clone_size: few
d_call: .
v_call: TRBV7-9
j_call: TRBJ2-7
cdr3_nt: TGTGCCAGCAGCTTTTACGGAACCTACGAGCAGTACTTC
cdr3_aa: CASSFYGTYEQYF

clone_size: .
d_call: .
v_call: TRBV6-2/TRBV6-3
j_call: TRBJ2-5
cdr3_nt: TGTGCCAGCAGTTCTCAGGGGTACCTATCTAAAGAGACCCAGTACTTC
cdr3_aa: CASSSQGYLSKETQYF

clone_size: .
d_call: TRBD2
v_call: TRBV20-1
j_call: TRBJ2-1
cdr3_nt: TGCAGTGCAAGGGCGGGGGGAGGCAGATACTACAATGAGCAGTTCTTC
cdr3_aa: CSARAGGGRYYNEQFF

clone_size: .
d_call: TRBD1
v_call: TRBV2
j_call: TRBJ1-6
cdr3_nt: TGTGCCAGCAGTTTGGCCCGGACAGGGACGAATTCACCCCTCCACTTT
cdr3_aa: CASSLARTGTNSPLHF

clone_size: .
d_call: TRBD2
v_call: TRBV7-9
j_call: TRBJ2-2
cdr3_nt: TGTGCCAGCAGCTTAGCGTATGCTAGCGGGAGTGTCGGGGAGCTGTTTTTT
cdr3_aa: CASSLAYASGSVGELFF

clone_size: .
d_call: .
v_call: TRBV25-1
j_call: TRBJ1-2
cdr3_nt: TGTGCCAGCAGTGATCCAGTTGCAGGCTACACCTTC
cdr3_aa: CASSDPVAGYTF

clone_size: .
d_call: .
v_call: TRBV6-2/TRBV6-3
j_call: TRBJ1-5
cdr3_nt: TGTGCCAGAGGACGGAGCAATCAGCCCCAGCATTTT
cdr3_aa: CARGRSNQPQHF

clone_size: few
d_call: .
v_call: TRBV20-1
j_call: TRBJ1-5
cdr3_nt: TGCAGTGCTAGAGATGAGGGATTAAAAAATCAGCCCCAGCATTTT
cdr3_aa: CSARDEGLKNQPQHF

clone_size: medium-sized
d_call: .
v_call: TRBV30
j_call: TRBJ1-5
cdr3_nt: TGTGCCTGGAGTGTAGGGGGCAATCAGCCCCAGCATTTT
cdr3_aa: CAWSVGGNQPQHF

clone_size: .
d_call: .
v_call: TRBV15
j_call: TRBJ2-2
cdr3_nt: TGTGCCACCAGCAGACCCCAGGGCACACAGGGTATCGGGGAGCTGTTTTTT
cdr3_aa: CATSRPQGTQGIGELFF

clone_size: .
d_call: TRBD2
v_call: TRBV20-1
j_call: TRBJ2-1
cdr3_nt: TGCAGTGCTCCCCCGGGCGTGGCGGGACTAGCGGGATTAGTGTGGTTCTTC
cdr3_aa: CSAPPGVAGLAGLVWFF

clone_size: .
d_call: .
v_call: TRBV20-1
j_call: TRBJ2-3
cdr3_nt: TGCAGTGCTAGTAACCTAGCGAAAGATACGCAGTATTTT
cdr3_aa: CSASNLAKDTQYF

clone_size: .
d_call: .
v_call: TRBV11-3
j_call: TRBJ2-2
cdr3_nt: TGTGCCAGCAGCTTAACGAACACCGGGGAGCTGTTTTTT
cdr3_aa: CASSLTNTGELFF

clone_size: .
d_call: .
v_call: TRBV6-1
j_call: TRBJ2-5
cdr3_nt: TGTGCCAGCAGTGAATTGGTTTGGGAAGAGACCCAGTACTTC
cdr3_aa: CASSELVWEETQYF

clone_size: .
d_call: TRBD2
v_call: TRBV7-9
j_call: TRBJ2-5
cdr3_nt: TGTGCCAGCAGCTTCTTCGCGGGAGGGTACCAAGAGACCCAGTACTTC
cdr3_aa: CASSFFAGGYQETQYF

clone_size: .
d_call: .
v_call: TRBV6-4
j_call: TRBJ2-1
cdr3_nt: TGTGCCAGCAGTGACTCGATCGAAGGCGGTGGTGAGCAGTTCTTC
cdr3_aa: CASSDSIEGGGEQFF

clone_size: .
d_call: .
v_call: TRBV2
j_call: TRBJ2-5
cdr3_nt: TGTGCCAGCAGTGAGAGAGGTGTGACCCAGTACTTC
cdr3_aa: CASSERGVTQYF

clone_size: .
d_call: TRBD2
v_call: TRBV19
j_call: TRBJ2-3
cdr3_nt: TGTGCCAGTAGTCCTCTAGCGGGAGAGGGCACAGATACGCAGTATTTT
cdr3_aa: CASSPLAGEGTDTQYF

clone_size: few
d_call: .
v_call: TRBV5-1
j_call: TRBJ1-5
cdr3_nt: TGCGCCAGCAGCTTGGGCCAGCCCGGACAGCCCCAGCATTTT
cdr3_aa: CASSLGQPGQPQHF

clone_size: few
d_call: TRBD1
v_call: TRBV7-3
j_call: TRBJ2-5
cdr3_nt: TGTGCCAGCAGCCTACAGGGGGCGGGTGGGACCCAGTACTTC
cdr3_aa: CASSLQGAGGTQYF

clone_size: .
d_call: .
v_call: TRBV5-6
j_call: TRBJ1-2
cdr3_nt: TGTGCCAGCAGCTCCGTCGCGGGACGAGGCTATGGCTACACCTTC
cdr3_aa: CASSSVAGRGYGYTF

clone_size: once
d_call: TRBD2
v_call: TRBV7-2
j_call: TRBJ2-5
cdr3_nt: TGTGCCAGCAGCTTAGCTAGCGGGAGGGGGCTTATATTTTCGGCCCAGTACTTC
cdr3_aa: CASSLASGRGLIFSAQYF

clone_size: .
d_call: .
v_call: TRBV5-1
j_call: TRBJ1-1
cdr3_nt: TGCGCCAGCAGCTTGGTAGGGACACCCGCCCCGAACACTGAAGCTTTCTTT
cdr3_aa: CASSLVGTPAPNTEAFF

clone_size: few
d_call: .
v_call: TRBV12-3/TRBV12-4
j_call: TRBJ2-7
cdr3_nt: TGTGCCAGCAGCCCTGACATCGGGACCTACGAGCAGTACTTC
cdr3_aa: CASSPDIGTYEQYF

clone_size: .
d_call: TRBD2
v_call: TRBV7-2
j_call: TRBJ2-7
cdr3_nt: TGTGCCAGCAGCTTAGGACTAGCGGGAGTTCCCTACGAGCAGTACTTC
cdr3_aa: CASSLGLAGVPYEQYF

clone_size: medium-sized
d_call: TRBD1
v_call: TRBV12-3/TRBV12-4
j_call: TRBJ2-7
cdr3_nt: TGTGCCAGCAGGACCGGACAGGGGATTACCTACGAGCAGTACTTC
cdr3_aa: CASRTGQGITYEQYF

clone_size: few
d_call: TRBD1
v_call: TRBV27
j_call: TRBJ1-6
cdr3_nt: TGTGCCAGCGGACAGGGTTTTTCACCCCTCCACTTT
cdr3_aa: CASGQGFSPLHF

clone_size: .
d_call: .
v_call: TRBV27
j_call: TRBJ2-7
cdr3_nt: TGTGCCAGCAGGCCCTTAGAGAGACCGGGATACGAGCAGTACTTC
cdr3_aa: CASRPLERPGYEQYF

clone_size: large
d_call: .
v_call: TRBV6-5
j_call: TRBJ2-2
cdr3_nt: TGTGCCAGCAGTTACCGCGCTGGACACCTCCCGGACACCGGGGAGCTGTTTTTT
cdr3_aa: CASSYRAGHLPDTGELFF

clone_size: .
d_call: .
v_call: TRBV2
j_call: TRBJ1-5
cdr3_nt: TGTGCCAGCAGTGAAGGGGTCACGCTCAATCAGCCCCAGCATTTT
cdr3_aa: CASSEGVTLNQPQHF

clone_size: .
d_call: .
v_call: TRBV7-2
j_call: TRBJ2-2
cdr3_nt: TGTGCCAGCAGCTTAGTAGGGCGGACGAACACCGGGGAGCTGTTTTTT
cdr3_aa: CASSLVGRTNTGELFF

clone_size: .
d_call: .
v_call: TRBV20-1
j_call: TRBJ2-5
cdr3_nt: TGCAGTGCTATCCGTGGGGGGCGCGGAGAGACCCAGTACTTC
cdr3_aa: CSAIRGGRGETQYF

clone_size: .
d_call: .
v_call: TRBV28
j_call: TRBJ1-4
cdr3_nt: TGTGCCAGCAGCCCGACAGGCCCCCATGAAAAACTGTTTTTT
cdr3_aa: CASSPTGPHEKLFF

clone_size: .
d_call: TRBD2
v_call: TRBV7-9
j_call: TRBJ2-2
cdr3_nt: TGTGCCAGCAGCTTAAGACTAGCGGGGACCGGGGAGCTGTTTTTT
cdr3_aa: CASSLRLAGTGELFF

clone_size: .
d_call: TRBD2
v_call: TRBV10-3
j_call: TRBJ2-2
cdr3_nt: TGTGCCATCAGTGGCGGGGGGTCCGGGGAGCTGTTTTTT
cdr3_aa: CAISGGGSGELFF

clone_size: .
d_call: .
v_call: TRBV6-2/TRBV6-3
j_call: TRBJ2-2
cdr3_nt: TGTGCCAGCACCCCACAACTCACCGGGGAGCTGTTTTTT
cdr3_aa: CASTPQLTGELFF

clone_size: .
d_call: TRBD1
v_call: TRBV19
j_call: TRBJ1-6
cdr3_nt: TGTGCCAGTAGTATTGCAGGGGACAGTTCACCCCTCCACTTT
cdr3_aa: CASSIAGDSSPLHF

clone_size: .
d_call: .
v_call: TRBV20-1
j_call: TRBJ2-2
cdr3_nt: TGCAGTGCCAAAAGAGGGCATCCAGAGGTTGGGGAGCTGTTTTTT
cdr3_aa: CSAKRGHPEVGELFF

clone_size: once
d_call: .
v_call: TRBV20-1
j_call: TRBJ2-5
cdr3_nt: TGCAGTGCTAGGGCTATAGGAGCCGTGCAGACCCAGTACTTC
cdr3_aa: CSARAIGAVQTQYF

clone_size: .
d_call: TRBD2
v_call: TRBV20-1
j_call: TRBJ2-7
cdr3_nt: TGCAGTGCTCTTGGGACTAGCCCGACGTACTACGAGCAGTACTTC
cdr3_aa: CSALGTSPTYYEQYF

clone_size: once
d_call: TRBD1
v_call: TRBV7-2
j_call: TRBJ2-3
cdr3_nt: TGTGCCAGCAGTTCCGGGACAGGGGCATATACGCAGTATTTT
cdr3_aa: CASSSGTGAYTQYF

clone_size: .
d_call: .
v_call: TRBV19
j_call: TRBJ2-7
cdr3_nt: TGTGCCTCCATGAGGGGCCCCTCCTACGAGCAGTACTTC
cdr3_aa: CASMRGPSYEQYF